Listed here are 9 T cell receptor beta chains from one sample, sequenced in a study of blood T cell repertoires in COVID-19. TCRdb keeps only in-frame clones here, not all; method: immunoSEQ multiplex PCR. The table includes about 120,000 clones, over 65% detected once. Specimen: peripheral blood. Receptors originate from a human donor with acute or convalescent COVID-19. The donor label of this sample is uncertain.

The J gene is TRBJ1-2, the V gene TRBV24-1, with a possible D match to TRBD1 (6 bases). Germline-derived CDR1 and CDR2 are KGHDR and SFDVKD. The CDR3 is 13 amino acids. Between the trimmed V and J ends, which lost 3 bases and 4 bases, there was a span of 8 bases. The CDR3 loop is CATSDRGGYGYTF. CDR3 coding DNA: TGTGCCACCAGTGATAGGGGGGGCTATGGCTACACCTTC.

With regard to this clone: Since a much larger clone is just one base distant, this may be a read error. This chain connects TRBV13 to TRBJ1-2, with 11 bases aligning to TRBD1. CDR3 length: 14 residues. Losses at the gene ends were 5 bases for V and 4 bases for J; bases not matched to a gene: 3. Germline V gene lookup returns CDR1 PRHDT and CDR2 FYEKMQ (reference sequence). The CDR3 DNA is TGTGCCAGCAGCCCAGGGACAGGGGGCTATGGCTACACCTTC. This gives the protein CASSPGTGGYGYTF.

The rearrangement joins TRBV19 to TRBJ2-5; D possibly corresponds to TRBD2 (6 bases). Germline CDR1 is LNHDA and CDR2 is SQIVND (reference sequence). The CDR3 runs to 13 residues. The V end was cut by 5 bases, the J end by 4 bases, with 11 bases between. The CDR3 DNA is TGTGCCAGTAGTCTGGGGGGATCAGAGACCCAGTACTTC. Amino acid sequence: CASSLGGSETQYF.

The chain links TRBV19 to TRBJ1-6; D remains ambiguous. V was pared by 5 bases and J by 8 bases, with 7 bases between. The CDR3 length is 12 residues. CDR1 is LNHDA and CDR2 is SQIVND in the germline V gene (reference sequence). The CDR3 bases are TGTGCCAGTAGTGTCTACGATTCACCCCTCCACTTT. Protein: CASSVYDSPLHF.

The gene calls are TRBV21-1 and TRBJ2-1; the table gives TRBD2 as D, unverified against the DNA. TRBV21-1 is reported as a pseudogene. The CDR3 runs 13 residues. CDR3 amino acids: CASKRGGHNEQFF. The CDR3 bases are TGTGCCAGCAAACGGGGGGGCCACAATGAGCAGTTCTTC.

The sample holds a few counts of this clone. V gene TRBV9 combines with J gene TRBJ2-2, with D possibly TRBD1 on 5 matching bases. The CDR3 runs to 19 residues. Germline loops: CDR1 SGDLS, CDR2 YYNGEE. Trimming pared 0 bases from V and 5 bases from J, leaving 23 bases between. DNA for the CDR3: TGTGCCAGCAGCGTAGACCCCAGGGCACGGCTGGTAAGGACCGGGGAGCTGTTTTTT. This gives the protein CASSVDPRARLVRTGELFF.

The CDR3 sequence is CASSLDTGVGGYTF. The CDR3 DNA reads as TGTGCCAGCAGCTTGGACACAGGGGTCGGTGGCTACACCTTC. The chain employs TRBV5-4 and TRBJ1-2, with TRBD1 matching 7 bases. V trimming: 0 bases; J trimming: 7 bases; junction bases outside the gene matches: 6. The V gene's germline CDR1 is SGHNT and CDR2 YYREEE (reference sequence). This CDR3 comprises 14 residues.

This clone has a handful of counts. The rearrangement uses TRBV12-5 and TRBJ2-3; 7 nucleotides match TRBD1. CDR1 is LGHNT and CDR2 is FRNRAP in the germline V gene. The CDR3 has 16 residues. J gave up 2 bases and V 6 bases, and 11 bases lay outside the gene matches. The CDR3 DNA follows: TGTGCTAGTGGCACCGGAAGACAGGGTGTCACAGATACGCAGTATTTT. Translating it yields CASGTGRQGVTDTQYF.

This clone was observed a handful of times. The chain joins TRBV10-3 to TRBJ2-3, with TRBD1 identical over 9 bases. The CDR3 has 14 amino acids. V lost 6 bases to trimming and J lost 1 base; unmatched junction nucleotides: 2. Germline values: CDR1 ENHRY, CDR2 SYGVKD. CDR3 nucleotides: TGTGCCATCAGACGGACAGGGGGCACAGATACGCAGTATTTT. It translates to CAIRRTGGTDTQYF.